This paragraph reports one T cell receptor beta chain. Its target is unknown. As for treatment: approximately 11-day PBMC culture with coronavirus spike peptide pools or control peptides (ViraFEST assay). CD4+ T lymphocytes from the unexposed donor were collected before the COVID-19 pandemic (2011-2018). ViraFEST enlarged antigen-specific T cell populations with peptide pools and afterwards sequenced TCRs. Peptide pools at about 9 ug/ml stimulated approximately 2 million PBMCs per well with roughly 10 IU/ml IL-2. CDR3 length: 15 residues. V gave up 5 bases and J gave up 2 bases, with 13 bases separating them. From germline, CDR1 is KGHDR and CDR2 SFDVKD. The data were obtained in a study of vaccination and CD4 T cells after COVID-19. Study-level background: Post-vaccine specimens were obtained a median about 70 days after dose two (range 14 to 241).

Cultured CD4+ T cells had their DNA profiled by the Oncomine TCR Beta short-read assay. MiXCR was run by TCRdb on the PCR reads, yielding one entry per CDR3 protein. The table shows thousands of distinct CDR3 sequences, with 46% occurring only once. This sequence originates from a human donor in good health. The chain carries TRBV24-1 and TRBJ2-3; D ambiguous. The sequencing input was CD4+ T cells from blood, cultured in vitro. Written as DNA, the CDR3 is TGTGCCACCAGTGGCCCCGGACGGGCCACAGATACGCAGTATTTT. Translated: CATSGPGRATDTQYF.